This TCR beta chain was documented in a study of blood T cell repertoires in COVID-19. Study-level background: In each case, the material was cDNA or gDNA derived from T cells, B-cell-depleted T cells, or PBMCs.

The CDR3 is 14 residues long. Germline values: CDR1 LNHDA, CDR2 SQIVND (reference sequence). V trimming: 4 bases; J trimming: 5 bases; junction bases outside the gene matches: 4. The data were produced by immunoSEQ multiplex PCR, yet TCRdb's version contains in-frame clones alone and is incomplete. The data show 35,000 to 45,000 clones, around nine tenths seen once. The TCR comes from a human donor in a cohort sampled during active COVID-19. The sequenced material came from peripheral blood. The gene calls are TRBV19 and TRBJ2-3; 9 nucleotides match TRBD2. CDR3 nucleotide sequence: TGTGCCAGTAGTAGCGGGGGGGTGGGAGATACGCAGTATTTT. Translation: CASSSGGVGDTQYF.